This T cell receptor beta chain was captured by sequencing in a study of spatial heterogeneity in lung cancer. Study results and limitations: Tumors with more nonsynonymous mutations had more expanded intratumoral alpha and beta TCRs.

The CDR3 runs 15 residues. Germline values: CDR1 SGHRS, CDR2 YFSETQ. Trimming shortened V by 0 bases and J by 0 bases, and 8 bases separated the two germline ends. This clonotype has at least ten counts. Its antigen is currently unknown. TCRdb redid the calling of the 5' RACE reads with MiXCR, one entry per CDR3 protein. Of 20,000 to 25,000 distinct CDR3 sequences in the sample, around 2.8% were seen once. Time point specified: sample taken at primary tumor resection. This chain connects TRBV5-1 to TRBJ2-3; tentative D call: TRBD1 (6 bases). Sequenced material: lung tumor tissue, taken at surgery. The clonotype was recovered from a male donor with early-stage non-small cell lung cancer. The CDR3 is CASSLDQGSTDTQYF. CDR3 in DNA: TGCGCCAGCAGCTTGGATCAGGGGAGCACAGATACGCAGTATTTT.